The sequence of this T cell receptor beta chain was determined in a study of shared clonotypes between healthy human individuals. Study-level results: Memory subsets generally showed lower estimated richness than naive subsets. The represented genetic and exposure-history diversity was limited by the small number of donors.

With regard to this clone: Its target is unknown.

Nashville, Tennessee was home to all donors, who were Caucasian adults. The CDR3 loop spans 15 amino acids. Germline CDR1 and CDR2: LGHNA and YSLEER. The V gene lost 0 bases and the J gene lost 6 bases, with 11 bases spanning the gap. Per the study methods: From ImmunoSEQ came sequences covering only the junction and carrying no quality scores, so filtering differed. Using immunoSEQ multiplex PCR, the repertoire was profiled, and TCRdb retains in-frame clones only, with some absent. The DNA was the basis for D and trimming; V, J and clone size are from that table. The sample shows about 2.4 million clones, more than 85% of them seen only once.

Material: naive CD4+ T cells from PBMCs. The subset was: CD45RA+ positively selected. The chain couples TRBV4-3 to TRBJ2-2; D gene ambiguous. The origin of this receptor is a man aged 18 to 30 in good health. Some clones in this sample may be carry-over from other donors' samples. CDR3 sequence (DNA): TGCGCCAGCAGCCAAGATGGGGTCCAGCCCGGGGAGCTGTTTTTT. It specifies CASSQDGVQPGELFF.